This TCR beta chain was found in a study of T cells after yellow fever vaccination. Overall study results and limits: It was a small share of clonotypes that appeared in both CD4 and CD8 compartments.

5'RACE template switching produced TCR cDNA carrying a universal primer site and UMIs. Each CDR3 protein gets one entry after TCRdb re-called the 5' RACE reads with MiXCR. In the table there are about 69,000 distinct CDR3 sequences, about 6% of which are singletons. This clonotype was picked up many times. The antigen remains unidentified. The source material was CD4+ T cells sorted from PBMCs, sampled more than 13 days after the first yellow fever vaccination. The receptor was isolated from a young man who received the YFV17D yellow fever vaccine.

CDR3 DNA sequence: TGTGCCAGCAGCCCGGCGTGGGGCGTCTCTGGAAACACCATATATTTT. Residues: CASSPAWGVSGNTIYF. The rearrangement links TRBV6-5 to TRBJ1-3; possible D gene TRBD1, 5 bases. Germline values: CDR1 MNHEY, CDR2 SVGAGI. This CDR3 is built from 16 residues. Between the trimmed V and J ends, which lost 6 bases and 0 bases, there was a span of 15 bases.